A single sample gave rise to the 3 T cell receptor beta chains below, sequenced in a study of T cells in Graves' hyperthyroidism and ophthalmopathy. From RNA transcripts, TCR beta CDR3 regions were amplified. First-round RT-PCR of the TCR CDR3 relied on the HTBI primer set. MiXCR, run by TCRdb on the multiplex PCR reads, gives a single entry per CDR3 protein. The sample shows roughly 360,000 distinct CDR3 sequences, roughly 14% of them seen only once. The specimen was blood. The receptor source for this set is a man aged 25-40 years with Graves' hyperthyroidism that later progressed to Graves' ophthalmopathy.

CDR3: CASQERARGLDTQYF. CDR3 coding DNA: TGTGCCAGCCAGGAAAGGGCAAGAGGGTTGGATACGCAGTATTTT. J is TRBJ2-3 and V is TRBV7-7; TRBD2 might be the D (5 bases). The germline V and J ends were trimmed by 8 bases and 6 bases, with 21 bases remaining between them. Germline V CDR1 and CDR2: SSHAT, FNYEAQ (reference sequence). The CDR3 spans 15 residues.

Many counts were recorded for this clonotype. The V call is TRBV5-1, the J call TRBJ2-3; no firm D call. CDR1 is SGHRS and CDR2 is YFSETQ in the germline V gene. Trimming removed 1 base at V and 2 bases at J, with 8 bases between. This CDR3 region has 14 residues. The CDR3 reads CASSLNSHTDTQYF. CDR3 bases: TGCGCCAGCAGCTTGAACAGTCACACAGATACGCAGTATTTT. Looking up the rest from reference TRBV5-1 and TRBJ2-3 gives the full variable domain: KAGVTQTPRYLIKTRGQQVTLSCSPISGHRSVSWYQQTPGQGLQFLFEYFSETQRNKGNFPGRFSGRQFSNSRSEMNVSTLELGDSALYLCASSLNSHTDTQYFGPGTRLTVL.

The V and J genes are TRBV18 and TRBJ1-2, with 8 positions matching TRBD1. This CDR3 comprises 14 residues. The J segment lost 4 bases and the V segment lost 3 bases, leaving 4 bases of the junction unmatched. Germline V lookup: CDR1 KGHSH, CDR2 LQKENI. The CDR3 loop reads CASSPDRVPYGYTF. DNA for the CDR3: TGTGCCAGCTCACCGGACAGGGTCCCCTATGGCTACACCTTC. Complete variable domain (other parts from reference TRBV18 and TRBJ1-2): NAGVMQNPRHLVRRRGQEARLRCSPMKGHSHVYWYRQLPEEGLKFMVYLQKENIIDESGMPKERFSAEFPKEGPSILRIQQVVRGDSAAYFCASSPDRVPYGYTFGSGTRLTVV.